This record looks at one TCR beta chain sequence and its context. This sample was included in a study of molecular identifiers for immune sequencing clone quantification. The CDR3 has 16 amino acids. Germline assignment: CDR1 SGDLS and CDR2 YYNGEE. V lost 4 bases to trimming and J lost 3 bases; unmatched junction nucleotides: 9. Based on a CD8+CD4-CCR7+CD45RA+ profile, naive CD8 T cells were sorted. With listed TCR primers and previously described methods, bulk TCR libraries were prepared. One entry per CDR3 protein results from TCRdb running MiXCR on the PCR reads. The sample records about 98,000 distinct CDR3 sequences, less than 35% being singletons.

The J gene is TRBJ2-5, the V gene TRBV9, with TRBD2 matching over 10 bases. Specimen: naive CD8+ T cells from blood, with Jurkat cell RNA spiked in. Regarding subset: FACS-sorted CD8+CD4-CCR7+CD45RA+ naive T cells. This clonotype was sampled from a human donor in good health. Some libraries in this study had Jurkat cell RNA spiked in. CDR3 protein: CASSPGGTSGEETQYF. CDR3 sequence (DNA): TGTGCCAGCAGCCCAGGAGGTACTAGCGGGGAAGAGACCCAGTACTTC.